A selection of T cell receptor beta chains follows, all from one sample in a study of CD8+CD57+ T cells in acquired aplastic anemia. TCRdb analysed the reads with MiXCR anew, one entry per CDR3 protein. The table has 180,000 or so distinct CDR3 sequences, roughly half seen once. What was sequenced was sorted CD4+, CD8+, or CD8+CD57+ T cells (not recorded which) from PBMCs. The receptors originated from a human donor with aplastic anemia. CDR3s include the opening cysteine and the closing phenylalanine or tryptophan. Fields, in order: CDR3 protein, CDR3 DNA, D gene, V gene, clone size, J gene. D genes are given only for firm matches. Clone sizes are given selectively: once, few, many, or a class where the clone is expanded.

CDR3: CSASTRETQYF; DNA: TGCAGTGCTTCGACTCGTGAGACCCAGTACTTC; D: NA; V: TRBV20-1; size: NA; J: TRBJ2-5
CDR3: CASTQTSGGKETQYF; DNA: TGTGCCAGCACCCAGACTAGCGGGGGGAAAGAGACCCAGTACTTC; D: TRBD2; V: TRBV2; size: NA; J: TRBJ2-5
CDR3: CASSGGLAGSNNWDTQYF; DNA: TGCGCCAGCAGTGGTGGACTAGCGGGATCCAACAACTGGGATACGCAGTATTTT; D: TRBD2; V: TRBV10-1; size: few; J: TRBJ2-3
CDR3: CASSWGQRSYEQYF; DNA: TGTGCCAGCAGCTGGGGACAGAGATCATACGAGCAGTACTTC; D: TRBD1; V: TRBV7-8; size: NA; J: TRBJ2-7
CDR3: CSAPQQGFRETQYF; DNA: TGCAGTGCTCCCCAACAGGGGTTTAGGGAGACCCAGTACTTC; D: TRBD1; V: TRBV20-1; size: many; J: TRBJ2-5
CDR3: CAISESREGQPQHF; DNA: TGTGCCATCAGTGAGTCCCGGGAGGGTCAGCCCCAGCATTTT; D: NA; V: TRBV10-3; size: NA; J: TRBJ1-5
CDR3: CASGGWSSGANVLTF; DNA: TGTGCCAGCGGGGGATGGAGCTCTGGGGCCAACGTCCTGACTTTC; D: NA; V: TRBV6-1; size: many; J: TRBJ2-6
CDR3: CASSPIGVINEQFF; DNA: TGTGCCAGCAGCCCCATAGGAGTTATCAATGAGCAGTTCTTC; D: NA; V: TRBV5-4; size: NA; J: TRBJ2-1
CDR3: CASSPPRDRGNYDGYTF; DNA: TGTGCCAGCAGCCCCCCACGGGACAGGGGCAATTATGATGGCTACACCTTC; D: TRBD1; V: TRBV11-1; size: NA; J: TRBJ1-2
CDR3: CASSQDRGTSGTDTQYF; DNA: TGTGCCAGCAGCCAAGATCGAGGTACTAGCGGCACAGATACGCAGTATTTT; D: TRBD2; V: TRBV4-2; size: many; J: TRBJ2-3
CDR3: CATNLAYGTGAFF; DNA: TGCGCCACCAATTTGGCCTATGGGACTGGAGCTTTCTTT; D: NA; V: TRBV4-1; size: NA; J: TRBJ1-1
CDR3: CASSLLTSGKETQYF; DNA: TGTGCCAGCAGTTTATTGACTAGCGGGAAAGAGACCCAGTACTTC; D: TRBD2; V: TRBV28; size: NA; J: TRBJ2-5
CDR3: CASRGKGGSPLHF; DNA: TGTGCCAGCAGGGGGAAGGGGGGTTCACCCCTCCACTTT; D: NA; V: TRBV3-1; size: NA; J: TRBJ1-6
CDR3: CSAVTGTRNQPQHF; DNA: TGCAGTGCTGTCACAGGGACTCGCAATCAGCCCCAGCATTTT; D: NA; V: TRBV20-1; size: NA; J: TRBJ1-5
CDR3: CSSSQGRNTGAFF; DNA: TGCAGTTCCTCGCAGGGACGGAACACTGGAGCTTTCTTT; D: NA; V: TRBV20-1; size: NA; J: TRBJ1-1
CDR3: CASSPGDRSYEQYF; DNA: TGCGCCAGCAGCCCAGGGGACAGGTCCTACGAGCAGTACTTC; D: TRBD1; V: TRBV5-1; size: once; J: TRBJ2-7
CDR3: CASSSSGSTKTQYF; DNA: TGTGCCAGCAGTTCTAGCGGGAGTACCAAAACGCAGTATTTT; D: TRBD2; V: TRBV6-5; size: many; J: TRBJ2-3
CDR3: CASSLPERMNNEQFF; DNA: TGTGCCAGCAGTCTCCCAGAGAGGATGAACAATGAGCAGTTCTTC; D: NA; V: TRBV11-1; size: NA; J: TRBJ2-1
CDR3: CASSLVGTDRTGYTF; DNA: TGCGCCAGCAGCTTGGTGGGGACAGATCGTACCGGCTACACCTTC; D: TRBD1; V: TRBV5-1; size: NA; J: TRBJ1-2
CDR3: CASTPTGGQPQHF; DNA: TGTGCCAGCACCCCGACAGGGGGTCAGCCCCAGCATTTT; D: TRBD1; V: TRBV7-9; size: few; J: TRBJ1-5
CDR3: CASSVGGRPGETQYF; DNA: TGTGCCAGCAGCGTAGGCGGGAGGCCAGGGGAGACCCAGTACTTC; D: TRBD2; V: TRBV9; size: many; J: TRBJ2-5
CDR3: CATSRGTGPSNQPQHF; DNA: TGTGCCACCAGCAGGGGGACAGGGCCTAGCAATCAGCCCCAGCATTTT; D: TRBD1; V: TRBV15; size: once; J: TRBJ1-5
CDR3: CASHHGGYEQYF; DNA: TGTGCCAGCCATCACGGGGGCTACGAGCAGTACTTC; D: NA; V: TRBV6-1; size: many; J: TRBJ2-7
CDR3: CASSPGTAPSTDTQYF; DNA: TGTGCCAGCAGTCCGGGGACAGCCCCTAGCACAGATACGCAGTATTTT; D: TRBD1; V: TRBV12-3/TRBV12-4; size: many; J: TRBJ2-3
CDR3: CASSKRDPSNYEQYF; DNA: TGCGCCAGCAGCAAAAGGGACCCCTCTAACTACGAGCAGTACTTC; D: NA; V: TRBV5-1; size: many; J: TRBJ2-7
CDR3: CATSRSGGTYEQYF; DNA: TGTGCCACCAGCCGTAGCGGGGGCACCTACGAGCAGTACTTC; D: TRBD2; V: TRBV15; size: few; J: TRBJ2-7
CDR3: CASSGLAGGGLNEQFF; DNA: TGTGCCAGCTCAGGGCTAGCGGGAGGAGGTTTGAATGAGCAGTTCTTC; D: TRBD2; V: TRBV27; size: few; J: TRBJ2-1
CDR3: CSASGLINEQFF; DNA: TGCAGTGCTAGCGGTCTTATCAATGAGCAGTTCTTC; D: NA; V: TRBV20-1; size: NA; J: TRBJ2-1
CDR3: CATSDLADHRGEAGPDTQYF; DNA: TGTGCCACCAGTGACCTTGCGGACCACCGGGGGGAGGCCGGTCCAGATACGCAGTATTTT; D: TRBD2; V: TRBV24-1; size: NA; J: TRBJ2-3
CDR3: CASSSGQTTFSSYNSPLHF; DNA: TGTGCCAGCAGCTCGGGACAGACGACATTCAGCTCCTATAATTCACCCCTCCACTTT; D: TRBD1; V: TRBV11-2; size: many; J: TRBJ1-6
CDR3: CASGIRPKPSSEQFF; DNA: TGTGCCAGTGGTATCCGCCCCAAGCCTAGCAGCGAGCAGTTCTTC; D: NA; V: TRBV19; size: NA; J: TRBJ2-1
CDR3: CASGLDLGASYGYTF; DNA: TGCGCCAGCGGCTTAGACCTAGGGGCGAGCTATGGCTACACCTTC; D: NA; V: TRBV5-1; size: NA; J: TRBJ1-2
CDR3: CASSPRDGYGYTF; DNA: TGTGCCAGCAGTCCTAGGGACGGCTATGGCTACACCTTC; D: NA; V: TRBV5-5; size: many; J: TRBJ1-2
CDR3: CASQGQDFYNEQFF; DNA: TGTGCCAGCCAGGGACAGGACTTCTACAATGAGCAGTTCTTC; D: TRBD1; V: TRBV19; size: NA; J: TRBJ2-1
CDR3: CASSLGGPQGEQYF; DNA: TGTGCCAGCAGTTTGGGGGGGCCCCAGGGCGAGCAGTACTTC; D: NA; V: TRBV2; size: few; J: TRBJ2-7
CDR3: CASSIRDGSYEQYF; DNA: TGTGCCAGTAGTATACGGGACGGTTCCTACGAGCAGTACTTC; D: NA; V: TRBV19; size: many; J: TRBJ2-7
CDR3: CASSPQQGGNEQFF; DNA: TGTGCCAGCTCACCACAACAGGGAGGCAATGAGCAGTTCTTC; D: NA; V: TRBV18; size: NA; J: TRBJ2-1
CDR3: CASRPAAGGHDEQFF; DNA: TGTGCCAGCAGACCCGCCGCGGGGGGGCACGATGAGCAGTTCTTC; D: TRBD2; V: TRBV7-2; size: many; J: TRBJ2-1
CDR3: CASSIRAPLDQPQHF; DNA: TGTGCCAGTAGTATAAGGGCACCTTTGGATCAGCCCCAGCATTTT; D: NA; V: TRBV19; size: few; J: TRBJ1-5
CDR3: CASSETGRMNTEAFF; DNA: TGCGCCAGCAGTGAGACGGGCCGAATGAACACTGAAGCTTTCTTT; D: NA; V: TRBV10-1; size: NA; J: TRBJ1-1
CDR3: CATSDSGGPEKLFF; DNA: TGTGCCACCAGTGATTCAGGGGGGCCGGAAAAACTGTTTTTT; D: TRBD1; V: TRBV24-1; size: few; J: TRBJ1-4
CDR3: CATSRAGTTATGSPYEQYF; DNA: TGTGCCACCAGCAGAGCCGGGACCACCGCAACGGGATCCCCCTACGAGCAGTACTTC; D: NA; V: TRBV15; size: once; J: TRBJ2-7
CDR3: CASSLSGASYEQYF; DNA: TGTGCCAGCAGCTTATCAGGGGCAAGTTACGAGCAGTACTTC; D: NA; V: TRBV13; size: NA; J: TRBJ2-7
CDR3: CASSGGLAGDPTYEQYF; DNA: TGTGCCAGCAGTGGGGGACTAGCGGGAGACCCCACCTACGAGCAGTACTTC; D: TRBD2; V: TRBV2; size: NA; J: TRBJ2-7
CDR3: CASSIASMGGDEAFF; DNA: TGTGCCAGTAGTATAGCTTCTATGGGGGGCGATGAAGCTTTCTTT; D: NA; V: TRBV19; size: NA; J: TRBJ1-1
CDR3: CASDKGMEGYGYTF; DNA: TGTGCCAGTGATAAAGGGATGGAAGGCTATGGCTACACCTTC; D: NA; V: TRBV19; size: many; J: TRBJ1-2
CDR3: CASSPTGGAGYIF; DNA: TGTGCCAGCAGTCCTACAGGGGGAGCGGGCTACATCTTC; D: TRBD1; V: TRBV4-2; size: many; J: TRBJ1-2
CDR3: CATRAGGPPYEQYF; DNA: TGTGCCACGAGAGCGGGAGGGCCCCCCTACGAGCAGTACTTC; D: TRBD2; V: TRBV7-2; size: NA; J: TRBJ2-7
CDR3: CASSVEEGGPDTQYF; DNA: TGTGCCAGCAGCGTAGAAGAGGGTGGGCCAGATACGCAGTATTTT; D: NA; V: TRBV9; size: many; J: TRBJ2-3
CDR3: CASSLSGTGTNQPQHF; DNA: TGTGCCAGCAGTTTGTCCGGGACAGGGACTAATCAGCCCCAGCATTTT; D: TRBD1; V: TRBV28; size: many; J: TRBJ1-5
CDR3: CAISRVANVLTF; DNA: TGTGCCATCTCAAGGGTGGCCAACGTCCTGACTTTC; D: NA; V: TRBV6-6; size: NA; J: TRBJ2-6
CDR3: CASSMGQGRREKLFF; DNA: TGTGCCAGTAGTATGGGACAGGGTAGAAGGGAAAAACTGTTTTTT; D: TRBD1; V: TRBV19; size: NA; J: TRBJ1-4
CDR3: CASSPDRAANYGYTF; DNA: TGTGCCAGCAGCCCGGACAGGGCGGCTAACTATGGCTACACCTTC; D: TRBD1; V: TRBV28; size: NA; J: TRBJ1-2
CDR3: CASSSYGPTANEQFF; DNA: TGTGCCAGCAGCTCCTACGGACCGACCGCCAATGAGCAGTTCTTC; D: NA; V: TRBV7-2; size: many; J: TRBJ2-1
CDR3: CATSRGTASTDTQYF; DNA: TGTGCCACCAGCAGGGGGACGGCTAGCACAGATACGCAGTATTTT; D: NA; V: TRBV15; size: NA; J: TRBJ2-3